The clone carrying this T cell receptor (beta chain) was seen ten or more times. The source material, RNA transcripts, was used to amplify TCR beta CDR3 regions. TCR CDR3 underwent first-round RT-PCR with the HTBI primer set. TCRdb itself ran the multiplex PCR reads through MiXCR, one entry per CDR3 protein. The repertoire has about 620,000 distinct CDR3 sequences, about 16% of them found once; the top ten carry about 3.8%. The data derive from a study of T cells in Graves' hyperthyroidism and ophthalmopathy. Trimming shortened V by 4 bases and J by 4 bases, and 14 bases separated the two germline ends. In germline, CDR1 is MDHEN, CDR2 SYDVKM. The CDR3 is 14 residues long.

This clonotype originated in a woman in her 30s with Graves' hyperthyroidism. Specimen: blood. The rearrangement joins TRBV28 to TRBJ2-7, with D perhaps TRBD1 or TRBD2 (5 bases each). The CDR3 bases are TGTGCCAGCAGTTCACCAGGGACCGTATACGAGCAGTACTTC. Translating gives CASSSPGTVYEQYF. Full variable domain (remainder filled in from reference TRBV28 and TRBJ2-7): DVKVTQSSRYLVKRTGEKVFLECVQDMDHENMFWYRQDPGLGLRLIYFSYDVKMKEKGDIPEGYSVSREKKERFSLILESASTNQTSMYLCASSSPGTVYEQYFGPGTRLTVT.